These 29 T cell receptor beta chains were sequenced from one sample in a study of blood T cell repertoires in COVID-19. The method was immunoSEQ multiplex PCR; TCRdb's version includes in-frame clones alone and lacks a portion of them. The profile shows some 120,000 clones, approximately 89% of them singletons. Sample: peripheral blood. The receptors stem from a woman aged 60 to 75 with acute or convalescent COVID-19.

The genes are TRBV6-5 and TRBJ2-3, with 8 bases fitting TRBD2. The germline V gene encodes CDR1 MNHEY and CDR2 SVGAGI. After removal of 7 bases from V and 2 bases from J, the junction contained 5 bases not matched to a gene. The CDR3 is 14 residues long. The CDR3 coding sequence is TGTGCCAGCACCCGGACTAGCCTCACAGATACGCAGTATTTT. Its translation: CASTRTSLTDTQYF.

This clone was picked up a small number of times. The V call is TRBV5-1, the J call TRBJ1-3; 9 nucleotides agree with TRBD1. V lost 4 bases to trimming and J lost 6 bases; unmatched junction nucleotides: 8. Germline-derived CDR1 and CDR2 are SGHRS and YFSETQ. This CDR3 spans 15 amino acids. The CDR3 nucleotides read TGCGCCAGCAGCCCGGGACAGGGAAAGGCAAACACCATATATTTT. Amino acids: CASSPGQGKANTIYF.

CDR3 protein: CAWSVHRGGKNTIYF. The CDR3 coding sequence is TGTGCCTGGAGTGTCCACAGGGGGGGAAAAAACACCATATATTTT. V and J are TRBV30 and TRBJ1-3; the match to TRBD1 covers 8 bases. There are 15 residues in the CDR3. J lost 6 bases, V lost 0 bases, and 7 bases had no gene match. The germline V gene encodes CDR1 GTSNPN and CDR2 SVGIG (reference sequence).

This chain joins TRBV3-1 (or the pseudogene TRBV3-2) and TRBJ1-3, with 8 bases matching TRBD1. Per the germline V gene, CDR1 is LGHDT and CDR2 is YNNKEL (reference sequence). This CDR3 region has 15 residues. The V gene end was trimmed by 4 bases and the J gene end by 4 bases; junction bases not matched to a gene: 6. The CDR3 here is CASSPTGDRGNTIYF. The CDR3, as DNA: TGTGCCAGCAGCCCGACAGGGGATAGGGGAAACACCATATATTTT.

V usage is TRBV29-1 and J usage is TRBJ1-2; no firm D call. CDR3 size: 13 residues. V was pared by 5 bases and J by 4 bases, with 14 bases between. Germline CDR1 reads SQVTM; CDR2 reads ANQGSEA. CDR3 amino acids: CSVLIGAGYGYTF. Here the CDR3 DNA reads TGCAGCGTTCTGATTGGTGCGGGCTATGGCTACACCTTC. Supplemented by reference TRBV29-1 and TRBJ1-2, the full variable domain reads SAVISQKPSRDICQRGTSLTIQCQVDSQVTMMFWYRQQPGQSLTLIATANQGSEATYESGFVIDKFPISRPNLTFSTLTVSNMSPEDSSIYLCSVLIGAGYGYTFGSGTRLTVV.

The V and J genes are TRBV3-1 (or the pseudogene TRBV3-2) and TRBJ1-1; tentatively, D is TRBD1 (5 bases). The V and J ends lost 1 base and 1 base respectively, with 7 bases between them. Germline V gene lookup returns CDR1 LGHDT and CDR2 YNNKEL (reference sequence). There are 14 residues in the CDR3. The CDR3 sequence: CASSQGQPNTEAFF. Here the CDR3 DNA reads TGTGCCAGCAGCCAAGGACAGCCGAACACTGAAGCTTTCTTT.

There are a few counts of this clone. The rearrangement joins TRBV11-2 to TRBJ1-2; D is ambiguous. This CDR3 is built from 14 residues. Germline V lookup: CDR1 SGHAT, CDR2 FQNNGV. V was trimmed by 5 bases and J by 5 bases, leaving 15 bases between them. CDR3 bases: TGTGCCAGCAGCCCCACCCGACCGGGATATGGCTACACCTTC. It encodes CASSPTRPGYGYTF. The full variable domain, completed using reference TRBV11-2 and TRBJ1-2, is EAGVAQSPRYKIIEKRQSVAFWCNPISGHATLYWYQQILGQGPKLLIQFQNNGVVDDSQLPKDRFSAERLKGVDSTLKIQPAKLEDSAVYLCASSPTRPGYGYTFGSGTRLTVV.

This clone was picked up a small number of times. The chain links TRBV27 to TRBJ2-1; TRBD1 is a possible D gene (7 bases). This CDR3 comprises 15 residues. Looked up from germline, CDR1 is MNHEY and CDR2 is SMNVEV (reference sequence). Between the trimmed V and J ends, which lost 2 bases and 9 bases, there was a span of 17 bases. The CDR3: CASSLGGGGVVEQFF. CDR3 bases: TGTGCCAGCAGTTTAGGAGGGGGCGGAGTGGTTGAGCAGTTCTTC.

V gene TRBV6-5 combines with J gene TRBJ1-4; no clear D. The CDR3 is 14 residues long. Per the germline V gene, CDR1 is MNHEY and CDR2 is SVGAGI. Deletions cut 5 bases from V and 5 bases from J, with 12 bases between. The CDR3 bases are TGTGCCAGCAGTCCGAGATATGAAAATGAAAAACTGTTTTTT. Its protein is CASSPRYENEKLFF.

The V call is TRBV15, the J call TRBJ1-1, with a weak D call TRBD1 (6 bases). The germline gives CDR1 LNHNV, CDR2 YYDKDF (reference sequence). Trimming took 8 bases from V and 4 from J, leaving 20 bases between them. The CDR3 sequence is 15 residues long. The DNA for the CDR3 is TGTGCCACCTCTCCGAGGAGGGAGGGGGGCACTGAAGCTTTCTTT. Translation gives CATSPRREGGTEAFF. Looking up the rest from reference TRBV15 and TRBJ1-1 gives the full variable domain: DAMVIQNPRYQVTQFGKPVTLSCSQTLNHNVMYWYQQKSSQAPKLLFHYYDKDFNNEADTPDNFQSRRPNTSFCFLDIRSPGLGDTAMYLCATSPRREGGTEAFFGQGTRLTVV.

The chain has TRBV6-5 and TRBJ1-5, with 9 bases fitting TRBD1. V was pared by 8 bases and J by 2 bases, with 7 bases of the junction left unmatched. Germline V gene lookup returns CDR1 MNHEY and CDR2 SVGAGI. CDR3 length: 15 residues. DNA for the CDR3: TGTGCCAGCGGCGGACAGGGGTTCGGCAATCAGCCCCAGCATTTT. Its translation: CASGGQGFGNQPQHF.

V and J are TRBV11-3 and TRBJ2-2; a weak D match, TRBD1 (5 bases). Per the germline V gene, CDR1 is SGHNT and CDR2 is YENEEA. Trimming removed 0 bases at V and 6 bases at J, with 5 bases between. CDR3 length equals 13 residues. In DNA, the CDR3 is TGTGCCAGCAGCTTAGACAGGGCCGGGGAGCTGTTTTTT. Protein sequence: CASSLDRAGELFF.

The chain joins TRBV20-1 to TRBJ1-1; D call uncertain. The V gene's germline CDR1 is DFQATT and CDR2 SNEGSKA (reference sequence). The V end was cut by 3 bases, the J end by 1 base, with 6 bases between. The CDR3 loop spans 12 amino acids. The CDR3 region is CSASHGNTEAFF. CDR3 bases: TGCAGTGCTAGTCACGGGAACACTGAAGCTTTCTTT.

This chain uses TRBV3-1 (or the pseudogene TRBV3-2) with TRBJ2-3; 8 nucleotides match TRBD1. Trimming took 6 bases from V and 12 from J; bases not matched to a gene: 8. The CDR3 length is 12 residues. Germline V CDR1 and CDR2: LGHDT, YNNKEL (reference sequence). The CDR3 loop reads CASRSGGAQQYF. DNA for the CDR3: TGTGCCAGCAGGTCAGGGGGCGCTCAACAGTATTTT.

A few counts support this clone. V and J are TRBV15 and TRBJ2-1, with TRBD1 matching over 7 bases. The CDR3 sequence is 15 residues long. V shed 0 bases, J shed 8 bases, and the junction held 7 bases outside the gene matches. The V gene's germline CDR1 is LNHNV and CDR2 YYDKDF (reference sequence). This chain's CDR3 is CATSREGRGYDEQFF. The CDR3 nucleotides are TGTGCCACCAGCAGAGAGGGCAGGGGGTACGATGAGCAGTTCTTC.

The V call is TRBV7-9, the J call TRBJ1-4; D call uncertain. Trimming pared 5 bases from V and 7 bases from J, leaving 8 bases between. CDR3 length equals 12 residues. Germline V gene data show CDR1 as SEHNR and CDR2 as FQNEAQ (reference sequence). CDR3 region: CASSDGPEKLFF. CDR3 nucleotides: TGTGCCAGCAGCGATGGGCCTGAAAAACTGTTTTTT.

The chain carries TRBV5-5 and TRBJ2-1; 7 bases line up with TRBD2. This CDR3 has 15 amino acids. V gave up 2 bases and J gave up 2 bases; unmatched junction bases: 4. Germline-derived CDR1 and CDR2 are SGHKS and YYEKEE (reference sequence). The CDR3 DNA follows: TGTGCCAGCAGCTTTGCGGGAGAAACCTACAATGAGCAGTTCTTC. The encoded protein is CASSFAGETYNEQFF.

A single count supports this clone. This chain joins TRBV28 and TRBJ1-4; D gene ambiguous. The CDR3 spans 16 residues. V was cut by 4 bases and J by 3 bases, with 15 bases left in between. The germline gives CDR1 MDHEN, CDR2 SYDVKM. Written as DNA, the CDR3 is TGTGCCAGCAGTTCAGCCCCAGGCACGGCTAATGAAAAACTGTTTTTT. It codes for CASSSAPGTANEKLFF. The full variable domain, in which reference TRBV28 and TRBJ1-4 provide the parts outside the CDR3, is DVKVTQSSRYLVKRTGEKVFLECVQDMDHENMFWYRQDPGLGLRLIYFSYDVKMKEKGDIPEGYSVSREKKERFSLILESASTNQTSMYLCASSSAPGTANEKLFFGSGTQLSVL.

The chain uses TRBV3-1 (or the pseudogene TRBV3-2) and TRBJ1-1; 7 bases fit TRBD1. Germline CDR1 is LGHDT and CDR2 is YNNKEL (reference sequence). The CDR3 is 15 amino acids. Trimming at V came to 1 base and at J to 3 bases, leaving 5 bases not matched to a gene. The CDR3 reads CASSQGGGPDTEAFF. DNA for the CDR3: TGTGCCAGCAGCCAAGGAGGGGGCCCGGACACTGAAGCTTTCTTT.

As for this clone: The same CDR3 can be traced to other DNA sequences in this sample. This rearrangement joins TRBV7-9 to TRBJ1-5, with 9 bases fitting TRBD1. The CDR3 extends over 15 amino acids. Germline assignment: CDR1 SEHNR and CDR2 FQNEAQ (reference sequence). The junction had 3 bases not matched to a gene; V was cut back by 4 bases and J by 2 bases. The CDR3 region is CASSSQGAGNQPQHF. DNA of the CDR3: TGTGCCAGCAGCTCACAGGGGGCTGGCAATCAGCCCCAGCATTTT. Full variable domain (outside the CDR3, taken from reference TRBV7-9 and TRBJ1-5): DTGVSQNPRHKITKRGQNVTFRCDPISEHNRLYWYRQTLGQGPEFLTYFQNEAQLEKSRLLSDRFSAERPKGSFSTLEIQRTEQGDSAMYLCASSSQGAGNQPQHFGDGTRLSIL.

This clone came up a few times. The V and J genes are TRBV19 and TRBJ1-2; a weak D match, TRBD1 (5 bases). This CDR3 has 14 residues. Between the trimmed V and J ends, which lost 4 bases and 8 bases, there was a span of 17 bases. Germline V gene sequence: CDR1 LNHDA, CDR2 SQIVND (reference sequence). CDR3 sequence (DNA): TGTGCCAGTAGTACCCGGGGGGGTTCTAAAGGCTACACCTTC. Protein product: CASSTRGGSKGYTF.

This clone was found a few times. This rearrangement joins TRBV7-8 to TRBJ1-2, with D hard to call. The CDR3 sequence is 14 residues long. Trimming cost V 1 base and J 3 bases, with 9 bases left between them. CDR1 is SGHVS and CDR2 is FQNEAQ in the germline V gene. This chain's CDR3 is CASSLVSADYGYTF. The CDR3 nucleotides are TGTGCCAGCAGCTTAGTAAGCGCCGACTATGGCTACACCTTC.

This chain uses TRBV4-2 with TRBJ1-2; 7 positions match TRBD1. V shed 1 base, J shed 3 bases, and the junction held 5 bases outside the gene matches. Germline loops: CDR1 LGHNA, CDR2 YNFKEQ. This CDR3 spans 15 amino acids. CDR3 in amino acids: CASSQADRDDYGYTF. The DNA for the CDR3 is TGTGCCAGCAGCCAAGCCGACAGGGATGACTATGGCTACACCTTC.

The CDR3 sequence: CATSRSTGVGEETQYF. The CDR3 DNA reads TGTGCCACCAGCAGATCTACAGGGGTCGGTGAAGAGACCCAGTACTTC. This rearrangement joins TRBV15 to TRBJ2-5; 7 bases line up with TRBD1. CDR1 is LNHNV and CDR2 is YYDKDF in the germline V gene (reference sequence). The J segment lost 3 bases and the V segment lost 2 bases, leaving 9 bases of the junction unmatched. The CDR3 runs 16 residues.

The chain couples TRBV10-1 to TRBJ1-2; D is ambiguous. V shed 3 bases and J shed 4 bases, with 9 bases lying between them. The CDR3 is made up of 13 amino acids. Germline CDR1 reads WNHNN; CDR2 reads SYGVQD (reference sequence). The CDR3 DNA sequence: TGCGCCAGCAGTGAAGGACTTGGCTATGGCTACACCTTC. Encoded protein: CASSEGLGYGYTF.

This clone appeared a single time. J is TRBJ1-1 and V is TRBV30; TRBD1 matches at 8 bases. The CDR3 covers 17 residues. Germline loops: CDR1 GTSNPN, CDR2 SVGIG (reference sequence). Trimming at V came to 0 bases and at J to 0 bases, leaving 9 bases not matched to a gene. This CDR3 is CAWSVRTGRGMNTEAFF. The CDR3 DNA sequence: TGTGCCTGGAGTGTACGGACAGGGAGGGGCATGAACACTGAAGCTTTCTTT.

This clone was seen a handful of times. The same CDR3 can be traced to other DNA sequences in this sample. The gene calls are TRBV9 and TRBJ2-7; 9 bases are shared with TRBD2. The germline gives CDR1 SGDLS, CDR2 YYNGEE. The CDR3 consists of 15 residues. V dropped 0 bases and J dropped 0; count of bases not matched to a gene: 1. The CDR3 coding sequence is TGTGCCAGCAGCGTAGAAGCGGGAGGCTCCTACGAGCAGTACTTC. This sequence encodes CASSVEAGGSYEQYF.

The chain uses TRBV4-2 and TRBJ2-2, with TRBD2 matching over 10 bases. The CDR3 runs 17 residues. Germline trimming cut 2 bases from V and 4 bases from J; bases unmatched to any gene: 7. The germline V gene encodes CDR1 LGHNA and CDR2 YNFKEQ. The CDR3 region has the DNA TGTGCCAGCAGCCAACTCGGACTAGCGGTTGGCACCGGGGAGCTGTTTTTT. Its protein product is CASSQLGLAVGTGELFF.

The CDR3 region is CASSEGQLMNTEAFF. CDR3 nucleotide sequence: TGTGCCAGCAGTGAAGGACAGTTAATGAACACTGAAGCTTTCTTT. This chain joins TRBV6-1 and TRBJ1-1; tentative D call: TRBD1 (5 bases). V lost 1 base and J lost 0, with 9 bases in between. Per the germline V gene, CDR1 is MNHNS and CDR2 is SASEGT. The CDR3 length is 15 residues.